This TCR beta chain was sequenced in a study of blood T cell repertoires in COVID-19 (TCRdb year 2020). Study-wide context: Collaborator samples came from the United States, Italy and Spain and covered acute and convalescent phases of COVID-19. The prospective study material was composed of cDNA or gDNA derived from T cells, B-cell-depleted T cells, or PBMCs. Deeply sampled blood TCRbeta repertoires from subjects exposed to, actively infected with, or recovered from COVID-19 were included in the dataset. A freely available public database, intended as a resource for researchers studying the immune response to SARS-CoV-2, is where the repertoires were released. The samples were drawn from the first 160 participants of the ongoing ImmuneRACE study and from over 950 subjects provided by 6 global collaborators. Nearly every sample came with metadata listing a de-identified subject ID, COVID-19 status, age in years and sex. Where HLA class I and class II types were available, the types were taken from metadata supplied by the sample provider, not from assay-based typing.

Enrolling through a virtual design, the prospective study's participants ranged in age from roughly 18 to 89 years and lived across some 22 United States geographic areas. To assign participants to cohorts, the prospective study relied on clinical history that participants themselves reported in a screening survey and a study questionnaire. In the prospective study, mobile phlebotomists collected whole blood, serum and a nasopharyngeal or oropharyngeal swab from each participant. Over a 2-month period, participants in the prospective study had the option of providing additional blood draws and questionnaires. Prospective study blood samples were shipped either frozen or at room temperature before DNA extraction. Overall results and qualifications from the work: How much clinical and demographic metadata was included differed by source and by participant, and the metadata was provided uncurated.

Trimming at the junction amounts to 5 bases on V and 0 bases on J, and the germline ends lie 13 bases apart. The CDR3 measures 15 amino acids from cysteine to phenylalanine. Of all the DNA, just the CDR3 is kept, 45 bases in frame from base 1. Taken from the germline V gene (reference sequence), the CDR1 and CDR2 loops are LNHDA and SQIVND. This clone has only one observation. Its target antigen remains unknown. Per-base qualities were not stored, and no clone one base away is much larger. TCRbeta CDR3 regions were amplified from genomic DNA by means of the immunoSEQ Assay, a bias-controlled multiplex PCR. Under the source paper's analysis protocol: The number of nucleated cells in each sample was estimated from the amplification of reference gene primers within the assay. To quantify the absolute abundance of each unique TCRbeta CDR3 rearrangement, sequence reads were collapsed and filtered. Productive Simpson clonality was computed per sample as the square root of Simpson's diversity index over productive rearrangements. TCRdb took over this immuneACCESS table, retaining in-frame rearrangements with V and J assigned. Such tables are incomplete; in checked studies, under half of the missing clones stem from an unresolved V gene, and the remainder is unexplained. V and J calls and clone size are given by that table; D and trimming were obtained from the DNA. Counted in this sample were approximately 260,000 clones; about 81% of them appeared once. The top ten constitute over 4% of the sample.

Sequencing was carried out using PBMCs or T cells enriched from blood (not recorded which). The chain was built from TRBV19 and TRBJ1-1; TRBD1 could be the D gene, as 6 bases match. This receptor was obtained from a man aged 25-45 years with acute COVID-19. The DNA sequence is TGTGCCAGTAGTCCGCCGACAGGCTTGAACACTGAAGCTTTCTTT. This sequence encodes CASSPPTGLNTEAFF.